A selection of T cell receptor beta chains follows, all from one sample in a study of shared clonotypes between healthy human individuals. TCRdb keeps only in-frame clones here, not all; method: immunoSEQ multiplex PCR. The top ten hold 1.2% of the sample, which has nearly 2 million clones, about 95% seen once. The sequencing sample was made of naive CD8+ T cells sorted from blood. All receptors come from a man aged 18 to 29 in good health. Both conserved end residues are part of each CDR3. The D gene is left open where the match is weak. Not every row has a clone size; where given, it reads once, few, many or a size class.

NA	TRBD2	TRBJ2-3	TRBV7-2	CASSSIVAGELDTQYF	TGTGCCAGCAGCAGCATAGTAGCGGGAGAGTTAGATACGCAGTATTTT
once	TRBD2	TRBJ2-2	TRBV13	CASSPRLAGLNTGELFF	TGTGCCAGCAGCCCTAGACTAGCGGGCTTGAACACCGGGGAGCTGTTTTTT
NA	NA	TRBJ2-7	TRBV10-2	CASRSGEQGSYEQYF	TGCGCCAGCCGATCTGGGGAACAGGGCTCCTACGAGCAGTACTTC
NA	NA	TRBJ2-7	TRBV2	CASSEDWAAYEQYF	TGTGCCAGCAGTGAAGACTGGGCAGCCTACGAGCAGTACTTC
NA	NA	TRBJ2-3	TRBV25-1	CASSAYGGATDTQYF	TGTGCCAGCAGTGCCTATGGGGGGGCCACAGATACGCAGTATTTT
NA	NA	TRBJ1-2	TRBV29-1	CSVEYGSAYYGYTF	TGCAGCGTTGAATATGGCAGCGCCTACTATGGCTACACCTTC
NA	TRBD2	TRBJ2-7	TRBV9	CASSVDPSGSPSYEQYF	TGTGCCAGCAGCGTAGATCCTAGCGGGTCTCCCTCCTACGAGCAGTACTTC
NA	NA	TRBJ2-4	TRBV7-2	CASSLAGAGIQYF	TGTGCCAGCAGCTTAGCGGGGGCGGGCATTCAGTACTTC
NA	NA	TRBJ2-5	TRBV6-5	CASSYWQEGETQYF	TGTGCCAGCAGTTACTGGCAGGAAGGGGAGACCCAGTACTTC
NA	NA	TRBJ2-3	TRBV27	CASSTQGGTETPSDTQYF	TGTGCCAGCAGTACCCAAGGGGGGACAGAAACCCCCTCAGATACGCAGTATTTT